This T cell receptor (beta chain) was recovered during a study of blood T cell repertoires in COVID-19. Each participant's cohort was designated according to participant-reported clinical history. In the study's own analysis: Reference gene primer amplification yielded estimated nucleated cell counts. Profiled with immunoSEQ multiplex PCR; TCRdb holds only in-frame clones, not every one. V and J calls and clone size are those listed in that table; D and trimming were worked out from the DNA. The sample gives 200,000 to 250,000 clones, roughly 89% of which show up once; approximately 6.5% is in the top ten. There are 12 residues in the CDR3. Germline CDR1 and CDR2: MNHEY and SMNVEV (reference sequence). Trimming cost V 8 bases and J 8 bases, with 15 bases left between them.

Material: PBMCs or T cells enriched from blood (not recorded which). The clonotype comes from a woman aged 40 to 50 who had recovered from COVID-19. The chain links TRBV27 to TRBJ1-2, with a tentative D call TRBD1 (6 bases). The CDR3: CASLGAGEGYTF. CDR3 nucleotide sequence: TGTGCCAGCCTAGGGGCAGGGGAAGGCTACACCTTC.